This T cell receptor (beta chain) is from a study of T cell responses to AZD1222 COVID-19 vaccine. Study results and limitations: All repertoire sampling was performed exclusively after the peak T cell response. Only 5 or 6 individuals given AZD1222 were seropositive at baseline. Vaccination with two AZD1222 doses was followed by a rise in Spike-specific TCR breadth and depth. Donors were largely white British and mainly female; clonal diversity was possibly underestimated.

TCRdb keeps only in-frame clones here, not all; method: immunoSEQ multiplex PCR. The data show some 180,000 clones, almost 95% seen once. Looked up from germline, CDR1 is MGHRA and CDR2 is YSYEKL. The length of the CDR3 is 16 residues. The V and J ends lost 2 bases and 3 bases, in that order; junction bases with no gene match: 6. Details on this clone: Antigen: not known.

The genes are TRBV4-1 and TRBJ2-3; TRBD1 agrees at 9 bases. The receptor was isolated from an adult in good health. The sample was peripheral blood, taken on day 0 of AZD1222 vaccination. For the CDR3, the DNA is TGCGCCAGCAGCCAAACCGGGACAGGGTGGACAGATACGCAGTATTTT. This codes for CASSQTGTGWTDTQYF.